The entry below describes one TCR beta chain. The target antigen is unknown. The CDR3 has 15 amino acids. Per germline, CDR1 SQVTM and CDR2 ANQGSEA. With 7 bases clipped from V and 2 bases from J, the junction kept 10 bases outside the gene matches. The data are from a study of T cell responses to AZD1222 COVID-19 vaccine. The table came from immunoSEQ multiplex PCR; TCRdb's copy has only in-frame clones and leaves some out. The table lists 150,000 to 200,000 clones, 90% to 95% of them singletons. Findings and limits, study-wide: Only 5 or 6 individuals given AZD1222 were seropositive at baseline.

V is TRBV29-1 and J is TRBJ2-2; 7 nucleotides agree with TRBD1. This clonotype originated in an adult in good health. The sample here was peripheral blood, taken on day 0 of AZD1222 vaccination. The CDR3 sequence is CSAIQGQENTGELFF. The CDR3 coding sequence is TGCAGCGCGATCCAAGGACAGGAAAACACCGGGGAGCTGTTTTTT.